The sequence of this TCR beta chain was determined in a study of blood T cell repertoires in COVID-19. Study-level information: There were acute and convalescent COVID-19 samples, and they came from the United States, Italy and Spain. PBMCs, B-cell-depleted T cells, or T cells provided the cDNA or gDNA that made up the material.

This CDR3 has 13 amino acids. V was shortened by 7 bases and J by 4 bases, with 11 bases between the two germline ends. Original processing methods: Estimates of nucleated cell counts were drawn from the amplification of reference gene primers. Profiling relied on immunoSEQ multiplex PCR, and the TCRdb table lists in-frame clones only, not all of them. The DNA gave D and trimming, while V, J and clone size come from that table. There are a few hundred thousand clones in the sample; approximately 86% occur only once, and roughly 2.4% lies in the top ten. The clonotype was recovered from a woman between 50 and 59 years old who had recovered from COVID-19. The sample comprised peripheral blood. The chain recombines TRBV12-3 or TRBV12-4 with TRBJ1-3; D is unresolved. CDR3: CASTRGDGNTIYF. Written as DNA, the CDR3 is TGTGCCAGCACCCGAGGTGACGGAAACACCATATATTTT.